This T cell receptor beta chain was sequenced for a study of cytomegalovirus exposure and HLA in healthy donors. PCR primers comprised 60 Vbeta and 13 Jbeta primers. Some clones are missing from TCRdb's copy, which holds only in-frame ones; the method was immunoSEQ multiplex PCR. This table holds 100,000 or so clones, over 70% found once. This clonotype originated in a man between 35 and 55 years old in good health and CMV-seronegative. The sample consisted of PBMCs.

CDR3 protein: CAWSSRGEQFF. The CDR3 DNA sequence: TGTGCCTGGAGTTCCCGGGGTGAGCAGTTCTTC. This rearrangement joins TRBV30 to TRBJ2-1; perhaps TRBD2 as D (5 bases). The V end lost 2 bases, the J end lost 9 bases, and 8 bases lay between the germline ends. CDR3 length: 11 amino acids. In germline, CDR1 is GTSNPN, CDR2 SVGIG (reference sequence).